The rows below give T cell receptor beta chains drawn from one sample of a study of blood T cell repertoires in COVID-19. The protocol was immunoSEQ multiplex PCR, while the TCRdb copy is restricted to in-frame clones and leaves out a portion. The data hold approximately 150,000 clones, with 86% observed a single time. Sequencing was carried out using peripheral blood. These receptors were collected from a woman aged 70-85 years with acute or convalescent COVID-19. The CDR3 runs from the conserved cysteine through the conserved F or W. Fields, in order: CDR3 length, V gene, D gene, J gene, CDR3 DNA, CDR3 protein. A D gene is named only where the DNA matches it firmly.

24	TRBV18	TRBD2	TRBJ2-1	TGTGCCAGCTCAGCAAACAGGGGGATACGTCCCGGACTAGCGGGAGGAGGGGCCTACAATGAGCAGTTCTTC	CASSANRGIRPGLAGGGAYNEQFF
13	TRBV7-8	.	TRBJ2-2	TGTGCCAGCAGCGCAGGGGACCACGGGGAGCTGTTTTTT	CASSAGDHGELFF
13	TRBV5-1	.	TRBJ1-2	TGCGCCAGCAGCCGCCCGGGGGACTATGGCTACACCTTC	CASSRPGDYGYTF
15	TRBV7-8	TRBD1	TRBJ2-1	TGTGCCAGCAGCCTGACAGGGGTGTCCTACAATGAGCAGTTCTTC	CASSLTGVSYNEQFF
19	TRBV6-2/TRBV6-3	TRBD1	TRBJ2-7	TGTGCCAGCAGTACGGACAGGGGTAACGTTGCGACGCGCGCGTCGGGGCAGTACTTC	CASSTDRGNVATRASGQYF
15	TRBV19	.	TRBJ1-5	TGTGCCAGTAGTAGGGGCCTTAGCCCCAATCAGCCCCAGCATTTT	CASSRGLSPNQPQHF
12	TRBV7-2	.	TRBJ2-3	TGTGCCAGCAGGCGGCCGGCAGATACGCAGTATTTT	CASRRPADTQYF
16	TRBV27	TRBD1	TRBJ1-2	TGTGCCAGCGCTGGACAGGGGGCTTTACCTAACTATGGCTACACCTTC	CASAGQGALPNYGYTF
13	TRBV5-6	TRBD1	TRBJ2-5	TGTGCCAGCAGTTTTGACAGGGGAGAGACCCAGTACTTC	CASSFDRGETQYF
15	TRBV11-2	.	TRBJ2-1	TGTGCCAGCAGCTTAGCCCCCGACTACTACAATGAGCAGTTCTTC	CASSLAPDYYNEQFF
15	TRBV4-3	.	TRBJ1-2	TGCGCCAGCAGCCAATCAACGGAGACAGTCTATGGCTACACCTTC	CASSQSTETVYGYTF
12	TRBV2	.	TRBJ1-1	TGTGCCAGCAACAGTCGGGGCACTGAAGCTTTCTTT	CASNSRGTEAFF